The T cell receptor (beta chain) under discussion was sequenced for a study of CD8 T cells in Susac syndrome. For this clonotype: Its antigen is unknown.

Germline CDR1 reads LNHDA; CDR2 reads SQIVND (reference sequence). The CDR3 is 15 amino acids. The V gene end was trimmed by 0 bases and the J gene end by 9 bases; junction bases not matched to a gene: 3. Reverse transcription of about 0.45 to 1 ug RNA was carried out with random hexamers. Multiplex immunoSEQ PCR targeted 54 Vbeta and 13 Jbeta TCR beta segments. Each CDR3 protein gets one entry after TCRdb re-called the immunoSEQ multiplex PCR reads with MiXCR. The table lists around 81,000 distinct CDR3 sequences, around 94% of them singletons. Study-level points and caveats: Susac CD8+ clonal expansion peaked in TEMRA cells and active patients.

This chain joins TRBV19 and TRBJ2-1; 12 nucleotides line up with TRBD1. The specimen sequenced was CD8+ T cells from PBMCs. The TCR comes from a human donor with Susac syndrome. The CDR3 DNA sequence: TGTGCCAGTAGTATAGAGGGGACAGGGGGCGGTGAGCAGTTCTTC. This sequence encodes CASSIEGTGGGEQFF.